A single sample is the source of the 29 T cell receptor beta chains below, sequenced in a study of T-cell reconstitution after alpha-beta-depleted transplantation in children. Molecular barcoding with unique molecular identifiers was used for the TCRbeta library. TCRdb re-called the PCR reads with MiXCR, one entry per CDR3 protein. The table shows 490,000 or so distinct CDR3 sequences, with roughly an eighth occurring only once. Sequences were derived from PBMCs from the stem cell graft donor, sampled from the stem cell graft. These receptors came from a human donor who donated a stem cell graft to a child with combined immunodeficiency.

CDR3 DNA sequence: TGTGCCAGCAGTTACGCACCGTGGACAGCCCGCAACTATGGCTACACCTTC. Translated: CASSYAPWTARNYGYTF. This chain uses TRBV6-5 with TRBJ1-2; tentatively, D is TRBD1 (6 bases). There are 17 residues in the CDR3. V lost 2 bases and J 2 bases, leaving 18 bases between the germline ends. The germline CDR1 and CDR2 sequences are MNHEY and SVGAGI.

V gene TRBV4-3 combines with J gene TRBJ2-7; tentatively, D is TRBD2 (6 bases). The CDR3 totals 17 residues. Germline V gene sequence: CDR1 LGHNA, CDR2 YSLEER. Trimming took 0 bases from V and 5 from J, leaving 20 bases between them. DNA of the CDR3: TGCGCCAGCAGCCAAGACTCTGTTGCGGACACGGGGGACGAGCAGTACTTC. Translation: CASSQDSVADTGDEQYF.

This clonotype was recorded a few times. The gene calls are TRBV5-6 and TRBJ2-5, with a tentative D call TRBD1 (6 bases). V dropped 3 bases and J dropped 0 bases, with 12 bases sitting between them. From germline, CDR1 is SGHDT and CDR2 YYEEEE. This CDR3 has 15 residues. In DNA, the CDR3 is TGTGCCAGCAGCTCCGGGACACAGTACCAAGAGACCCAGTACTTC. It translates to CASSSGTQYQETQYF. Combining the CDR3 with reference TRBV5-6 and TRBJ2-5 gives the whole variable domain DAGVTQSPTHLIKTRGQQVTLRCSPKSGHDTVSWYQQALGQGPQFIFQYYEEEERQRGNFPDRFSGHQFPNYSSELNVNALLLGDSALYLCASSSGTQYQETQYFGPGTRLLVL.

V gene TRBV12-3 or TRBV12-4 combines with J gene TRBJ1-1; 7 nucleotides agree with TRBD1. The CDR3 spans 16 residues. Germline trimming cut 4 bases from V and 9 bases from J; bases unmatched to any gene: 17. The CDR3 DNA sequence: TGTGCCAGCAGTTCCGACAGGGATGGGAGAAGTAGTCAAGCTTTCTTT. Translation gives CASSSDRDGRSSQAFF.

The V and J genes are TRBV25-1 and TRBJ2-1; D gene ambiguous. The germline V and J ends were trimmed by 4 bases and 10 bases, with 17 bases remaining between them. This CDR3 region has 14 residues. Germline values: CDR1 MGHDK, CDR2 SYGVNS. CDR3 loop: CASSAPFLSREQFF. As DNA, the CDR3 is TGTGCCAGCAGTGCTCCCTTTTTGTCACGCGAGCAGTTCTTC.

Only a few counts were recorded for this clonotype. V gene TRBV2 combines with J gene TRBJ2-1, with 12 bases identical to TRBD2. This CDR3 spans 15 amino acids. In germline, CDR1 is SNHLY, CDR2 FYNNEI. V shed 6 bases, J shed 7 bases, and the junction held 7 bases outside the gene matches. The CDR3 is CASRSSGGVSNEQFF. The DNA for the CDR3 is TGTGCCAGCAGGTCTAGCGGGGGGGTCTCGAATGAGCAGTTCTTC.

This clonotype was counted many times. The CDR3 DNA sequence: TGTGCCACCAGCAGGGTTCTCTACAATGAGCAGTTCTTC. Encoded protein: CATSRVLYNEQFF. The chain employs TRBV15 and TRBJ2-1; D is unclear. From germline, CDR1 is LNHNV and CDR2 YYDKDF (reference sequence). CDR3 length: 13 amino acids. V shed 3 bases and J shed 3 bases, with 6 bases lying between them.

The V gene is TRBV7-2, the J gene TRBJ1-2, with D possibly matching TRBD1 (6 bases). V was clipped by 5 bases and J by 5 bases, with 18 bases between them. The CDR3 runs 15 residues. The germline V gene has CDR1 SGHTA and CDR2 FQGNSA. CDR3 protein: CASSLGAGEVYGYTF. CDR3 DNA sequence: TGTGCCAGCAGCCTGGGGGCAGGGGAAGTATATGGCTACACCTTC.

This clonotype was recorded many times. V gene TRBV5-1 combines with J gene TRBJ2-3, with TRBD2 identical over 8 bases. This CDR3 contains 15 residues. Germline CDR1 reads SGHRS; CDR2 reads YFSETQ. The ends lost 5 bases at V and 2 bases at J; junction bases unmatched: 7. Here the CDR3 reads CASRGELADTDTQYF. CDR3 coding DNA: TGCGCCAGCAGAGGGGAACTAGCGGACACAGATACGCAGTATTTT.

This clonotype was observed at least ten times. V and J are TRBV5-1 and TRBJ2-1, with a possible D match to TRBD1 (5 bases). The germline V gene has CDR1 SGHRS and CDR2 YFSETQ. The CDR3 runs to 14 residues. The germline V and J ends were trimmed by 3 bases and 5 bases, with 12 bases remaining between them. CDR3 coding DNA: TGCGCCAGCAGCTCCCAGGGCAGGGACAATGAGCAGTTCTTC. Encoded protein: CASSSQGRDNEQFF. Based on the CDR3 plus reference TRBV5-1 and TRBJ2-1, the full variable domain is KAGVTQTPRYLIKTRGQQVTLSCSPISGHRSVSWYQQTPGQGLQFLFEYFSETQRNKGNFPGRFSGRQFSNSRSEMNVSTLELGDSALYLCASSSQGRDNEQFFGPGTRLTVL.

This clonotype was detected a few times. The chain uses TRBV5-1 and TRBJ2-5; possibly TRBD1 or TRBD2 for D (5 bases each). The CDR3 spans 14 residues. Germline V lookup: CDR1 SGHRS, CDR2 YFSETQ. Trimming removed 4 bases from V and 0 bases from J, with 10 bases in between. The DNA of the CDR3 is TGCGCCAGCAGCAAAGGGACCAACCAAGAGACCCAGTACTTC. As protein: CASSKGTNQETQYF.

The V and J genes are TRBV18 and TRBJ2-7, with D unclear. Trimming shortened V by 3 bases and J by 0 bases, and 12 bases separated the two germline ends. This CDR3 region has 15 residues. Looked up from germline, CDR1 is KGHSH and CDR2 is LQKENI. CDR3 protein: CASSPNLTISYEQYF. CDR3 DNA: TGTGCCAGCTCACCCAACCTTACAATCTCCTACGAGCAGTACTTC.

The chain couples TRBV20-1 to TRBJ2-3, with D possibly called TRBD1 or TRBD2 (5 bases each). CDR1 DFQATT and CDR2 SNEGSKA come from the germline V gene (reference sequence). Trimming took off 3 bases at V and 2 bases at J, with 15 bases between the two ends. The CDR3 sequence is 15 residues long. The CDR3 spells CSASARGPYTDTQYF. CDR3 in DNA: TGCAGTGCTAGTGCCCGGGGACCCTACACAGATACGCAGTATTTT.

This clonotype came up many times. The V gene is TRBV20-1, the J gene TRBJ2-3, with 12 bases identical to TRBD2. The length of the CDR3 is 14 residues. V was pared by 5 bases and J by 3 bases, with 3 bases of the junction left unmatched. From germline, CDR1 is DFQATT and CDR2 SNEGSKA (reference sequence). The CDR3 sequence: CSAPLAGGTDTQYF. CDR3 bases: TGCAGTGCTCCCCTAGCGGGGGGGACAGATACGCAGTATTTT.

In this sample, this clonotype turned up a few times. The CDR3 coding sequence is TGTGCCAGCAGTACCCGGACCAGGCGAGATACGCAGTATTTT. It specifies CASSTRTRRDTQYF. The chain is built from TRBV6-2 or TRBV6-3 and TRBJ2-3; D call uncertain. Trimming stripped 5 bases from V and 5 bases from J, with 14 bases between. Germline lookup yields CDR1 MNHEY and CDR2 SVGEGT. The CDR3 has 14 residues.

The chain has TRBV6-1 and TRBJ1-1; TRBD1 matches at 8 bases. Looked up from germline, CDR1 is MNHNS and CDR2 is SASEGT. The CDR3 extends over 16 amino acids. Trimming removed 8 bases from V and 7 bases from J; junction bases left unmatched: 18. The CDR3 region is CASQGGTGGPPGEAFF. The CDR3 coding sequence is TGTGCCAGCCAGGGGGGGACAGGAGGTCCGCCGGGTGAAGCTTTCTTT.

This chain joins TRBV6-5 and TRBJ2-1; the D gene is possibly TRBD1 (5 bases). The CDR3 loop spans 14 amino acids. V was shortened by 2 bases and J by 3 bases, with 8 bases between the two germline ends. Per germline, CDR1 MNHEY and CDR2 SVGAGI. The CDR3 DNA reads as TGTGCCAGCAGTTACCTCAGGGACTACAATGAGCAGTTCTTC. Its translation: CASSYLRDYNEQFF.

This clonotype was recorded a few times. V is TRBV5-1 and J is TRBJ2-5, with unresolved D. The length of the CDR3 is 16 residues. Germline V gives CDR1 SGHRS, CDR2 YFSETQ. V was cut by 0 bases and J by 4 bases, with 16 bases left in between. In DNA, the CDR3 is TGCGCCAGCAGCTTGGAGGTGGCCCAACCAGGAGAGACCCAGTACTTC. It is translated as CASSLEVAQPGETQYF.

This clonotype was found many times. V and J are TRBV12-3 or TRBV12-4 and TRBJ2-1, with D perhaps matching TRBD2 (5 bases). CDR3 length equals 13 residues. The ends were cut back, 5 bases at V and 9 bases at J, with 14 bases in the middle. The CDR3 reads CASSPGGAGEQFF. CDR3 nucleotides: TGTGCCAGCAGTCCCGGAGGCGCCGGTGAGCAGTTCTTC.

The table lists this clonotype with a few counts. J is TRBJ2-1 and V is TRBV20-1; the D call may be TRBD1 or TRBD2 (5 bases each). V was trimmed by 6 bases and J by 8 bases, leaving 17 bases between them. Germline CDR1 DFQATT, CDR2 SNEGSKA (reference sequence). The CDR3 runs 13 residues. The CDR3 spells CSARPGLRHEQFF. The CDR3 DNA sequence: TGCAGTGCAAGACCGGGGCTCCGCCATGAGCAGTTCTTC.

In its sample, this clonotype was seen a few times. The chain combines TRBV11-3 with TRBJ2-1, with 8 bases matching TRBD1. The CDR3 has 17 residues. The germline V gene encodes CDR1 SGHNT and CDR2 YENEEA. Trimming cost V 3 bases and J 1 base; bases outside gene matches: 8. DNA of the CDR3: TGTGCCAGCAGCTTTAAAGGACAGGGACGGTCCTACAATGAGCAGTTCTTC. This sequence encodes CASSFKGQGRSYNEQFF. The complete variable domain, with remaining parts taken from reference TRBV11-3 and TRBJ2-1, reads EAGVVQSPRYKIIEKKQPVAFWCNPISGHNTLYWYLQNLGQGPELLIRYENEEAVDDSQLPKDRFSAERLKGVDSTLKIQPAELGDSAVYLCASSFKGQGRSYNEQFFGPGTRLTVL.

On this clonotype: It may be a read error: a sequence one base away is much more abundant. V gene TRBV7-8 combines with J gene TRBJ1-4; tentatively, D is TRBD1 (5 bases). Germline-derived CDR1 and CDR2 are SGHVS and FQNEAQ. The V end was cut by 1 base, the J end by 8 bases, with 14 bases between. CDR3 size: 15 residues. CDR3 protein: CASSLGDGDREKLFF. Here the CDR3 DNA reads TGTGCCAGCAGCTTAGGGGACGGGGACCGGGAAAAACTGTTTTTT.

This clonotype was counted many times. J is TRBJ2-7 and V is TRBV9, with D perhaps being TRBD1 or TRBD2 (5 bases each). Germline CDR1 reads SGDLS; CDR2 reads YYNGEE. There are 16 residues in the CDR3. Between the trimmed V and J ends, which lost 0 bases and 0 bases, there was a span of 13 bases. Written as DNA, the CDR3 is TGTGCCAGCAGCGTAGCTGGGGGACGGAGCTCCTACGAGCAGTACTTC. Translated: CASSVAGGRSSYEQYF. Full variable domain (remainder filled in from reference TRBV9 and TRBJ2-7): DSGVTQTPKHLITATGQRVTLRCSPRSGDLSVYWYQQSLDQGLQFLIQYYNGEERAKGNILERFSAQQFPDLHSELNLSSLELGDSALYFCASSVAGGRSSYEQYFGPGTRLTVT.

This clonotype has a single count. This chain joins TRBV4-3 and TRBJ2-7, with 12 bases fitting TRBD2. This CDR3 is built from 19 residues. The V gene's germline CDR1 is LGHNA and CDR2 YSLEER. Unmatched junction bases numbered 16, after V lost 0 bases and J lost 7 bases. This chain's CDR3 is CASSQDRLGELAGGQEQYF. As DNA, the CDR3 is TGCGCCAGCAGCCAAGATCGGCTTGGGGAGCTAGCGGGGGGGCAAGAGCAGTACTTC.

This clonotype has a count of ten or more. The CDR3 DNA reads TGTGCCAGCAGTTTAGCGGGAGAGGCAGATACGCAGTATTTT. Protein sequence: CASSLAGEADTQYF. V gene TRBV12-3 or TRBV12-4 combines with J gene TRBJ2-3; possibly TRBD2 for D (5 bases). The ends were cut back, 0 bases at V and 4 bases at J, with 8 bases in the middle. This CDR3 region has 14 residues.

This chain connects TRBV3-1 to TRBJ2-1; TRBD2 aligns across 9 bases. There are 15 residues in the CDR3. J lost 4 bases, V lost 3 bases, and 4 bases had no gene match. Germline CDR1 LGHDT, CDR2 YNNKEL (reference sequence). The CDR3 DNA is TGTGCCAGCAGCCATGGTAGCGGGAGATACAATGAGCAGTTCTTC. Residues: CASSHGSGRYNEQFF.

The V gene is TRBV7-2, the J gene TRBJ2-7; 10 bases are shared with TRBD2. The V gene end was trimmed by 2 bases and the J gene end by 3 bases; junction bases not matched to a gene: 10. This CDR3 comprises 17 residues. CDR1 and CDR2 (germline): SGHTA, FQGNSA. Here the CDR3 reads CASSLTTLAGVDYEQYF. The CDR3 nucleotides are TGTGCCAGCAGCTTAACCACGCTAGCGGGAGTCGACTACGAGCAGTACTTC.

There are many counts of this clonotype. CDR3 residues: CSVEGQGQKTQYF. The CDR3 DNA is TGCAGCGTTGAAGGGCAGGGCCAGAAGACCCAGTACTTC. The V gene is TRBV29-1, the J gene TRBJ2-5; a possible D gene is TRBD1 (5 bases). CDR3 length equals 13 residues. CDR1 and CDR2 (germline): SQVTM, ANQGSEA. Deletions cut 1 base from V and 6 bases from J, with 12 bases between. Drawing the rest from reference TRBV29-1 and TRBJ2-5, the complete variable domain is SAVISQKPSRDICQRGTSLTIQCQVDSQVTMMFWYRQQPGQSLTLIATANQGSEATYESGFVIDKFPISRPNLTFSTLTVSNMSPEDSSIYLCSVEGQGQKTQYFGPGTRLLVL.

The chain carries TRBV20-1 and TRBJ1-5, with 8 bases matching TRBD1. Germline loops: CDR1 DFQATT, CDR2 SNEGSKA (reference sequence). The CDR3 has 14 amino acids. Germline trimming cut 4 bases from V and 7 bases from J; bases unmatched to any gene: 9. The CDR3 region has the DNA TGCAGTGCTATCCTTGGACAGGGAAGACAGCCCCAGCATTTT. Its protein product is CSAILGQGRQPQHF.